This is a list of T cell receptor beta chains from one sample in a study of blood T cell repertoires in COVID-19. Libraries were prepared by immunoSEQ multiplex PCR; TCRdb keeps only in-frame clonotypes and omits some of them. This sample yields approximately 500,000 clones, of which less than 90% are seen a single time; around 7.8% belongs to the top ten. The source material was peripheral blood. The receptor source for this set is a woman in her forties or fifties with COVID-19, enrolled during active disease. Both conserved end residues are part of each CDR3. The order of the fields is D gene, J gene, clone size, V gene, CDR3 DNA, CDR3 protein. D genes are given only for firm matches. Not all rows give a size; the values are once, few, many and, for expanded clones, a class.

d_gene: NA
j_gene: TRBJ1-2
abundance: NA
v_gene: TRBV5-1
CDR3nt: TGCGCCAGCAGCTCGGGGGGGACCGCCGACTATGGCTACACCTTC
CDR3aa: CASSSGGTADYGYTF

d_gene: TRBD2
j_gene: TRBJ2-4
abundance: NA
v_gene: TRBV4-2
CDR3nt: TGTGCCAGCAGCCCGTCTAGCGGGGCCCTAGCCAAAAACATTCAGTACTTC
CDR3aa: CASSPSSGALAKNIQYF

d_gene: NA
j_gene: TRBJ1-5
abundance: NA
v_gene: TRBV6-1
CDR3nt: TGTGCCAGCAGTGATCTCAGCAATCAGCCCCAGCATTTT
CDR3aa: CASSDLSNQPQHF

d_gene: NA
j_gene: TRBJ1-1
abundance: few
v_gene: TRBV28
CDR3nt: TGTGCCAGCAGTTTCGTTAAAATGGCTTTCTTT
CDR3aa: CASSFVKMAFF

d_gene: TRBD1
j_gene: TRBJ1-1
abundance: few
v_gene: TRBV5-6
CDR3nt: TGTGCCAGCAGCTTCGGGACAGGGAGTGAAGCTTTCTTT
CDR3aa: CASSFGTGSEAFF

d_gene: NA
j_gene: TRBJ2-1
abundance: NA
v_gene: TRBV12-3/TRBV12-4
CDR3nt: TGTGCCAGCAGTTATCCATCGGGGGAGCAGTTCTTC
CDR3aa: CASSYPSGEQFF

d_gene: NA
j_gene: TRBJ2-7
abundance: NA
v_gene: TRBV12-2
CDR3nt: TGTGCAAGTCGCCTCCCAAAGGGGGTTAACTACGAGCAGTACTTC
CDR3aa: CASRLPKGVNYEQYF

d_gene: TRBD1
j_gene: TRBJ2-3
abundance: NA
v_gene: TRBV5-1
CDR3nt: TGCGCCAGTTCCCGGGACAGGGACCCAGATACGCAGTATTTT
CDR3aa: CASSRDRDPDTQYF

d_gene: TRBD2
j_gene: TRBJ2-3
abundance: NA
v_gene: TRBV6-5
CDR3nt: TGTGCCAGCAGAACTAGCGGTGCAGATACGCAGTATTTT
CDR3aa: CASRTSGADTQYF

d_gene: NA
j_gene: TRBJ2-3
abundance: once
v_gene: TRBV11-2
CDR3nt: TGTGCCAGCAGCTTCTCGGGGGTCACTAGGGATACGCAGTATTTT
CDR3aa: CASSFSGVTRDTQYF

d_gene: TRBD2
j_gene: TRBJ2-1
abundance: NA
v_gene: TRBV29-1
CDR3nt: TGCAGCGGCTCGACTAGCGGGGGGGCCAATGAGCAGTTCTTC
CDR3aa: CSGSTSGGANEQFF

d_gene: TRBD2
j_gene: TRBJ2-1
abundance: once
v_gene: TRBV20-1
CDR3nt: TGCAGTGCTAGTTTACGGGGGGGAGAGTTCTTC
CDR3aa: CSASLRGGEFF

d_gene: NA
j_gene: TRBJ2-1
abundance: NA
v_gene: TRBV6-6
CDR3nt: TGTGCCAGCAGGGACTTCACGACCAGCCCTGCGAATGAGCAGTTCTTC
CDR3aa: CASRDFTTSPANEQFF

d_gene: TRBD1
j_gene: TRBJ2-7
abundance: NA
v_gene: TRBV4-2
CDR3nt: TGTGCCAGCAGCCAACCCGGGACAGCTGCCTACGAGCAGTACTTC
CDR3aa: CASSQPGTAAYEQYF

d_gene: NA
j_gene: TRBJ2-7
abundance: NA
v_gene: TRBV5-1
CDR3nt: TGCGCCAGCAGGGATGGACTATCCTCGTACGAGCAGTACTTC
CDR3aa: CASRDGLSSYEQYF

d_gene: TRBD1
j_gene: TRBJ1-2
abundance: NA
v_gene: TRBV2
CDR3nt: TGTGCCAGCAGTGCGCGGACAGGTTACTATGGCTACACCTTC
CDR3aa: CASSARTGYYGYTF

d_gene: NA
j_gene: TRBJ2-7
abundance: NA
v_gene: TRBV6-5
CDR3nt: TGTGCCAGCAGTCCTAGGGGGGGGGACTACGAGCAGTACTTC
CDR3aa: CASSPRGGDYEQYF

d_gene: NA
j_gene: TRBJ1-1
abundance: NA
v_gene: TRBV19
CDR3nt: TGTGCCAGTTTCGACCCCGGGACAATGAACACTGAAGCTTTCTTT
CDR3aa: CASFDPGTMNTEAFF

d_gene: NA
j_gene: TRBJ2-2
abundance: NA
v_gene: TRBV18
CDR3nt: TGTGCCAGCTCACCATTAGAGGGAACGAACACCGGGGAGCTGTTTTTT
CDR3aa: CASSPLEGTNTGELFF

d_gene: TRBD1
j_gene: TRBJ1-1
abundance: NA
v_gene: TRBV19
CDR3nt: TGTGCCAGTAGTCATATTGGGACAGGGGCAGGGACTGAAGCTTTCTTT
CDR3aa: CASSHIGTGAGTEAFF

d_gene: NA
j_gene: TRBJ2-2
abundance: NA
v_gene: TRBV19
CDR3nt: TGTGCCAGTTGGAACAGGTTGAACACCGGGGAGCTGTTTTTT
CDR3aa: CASWNRLNTGELFF

d_gene: NA
j_gene: TRBJ2-2
abundance: NA
v_gene: TRBV5-1
CDR3nt: TGCGCCAGCAGCCCACAGACAGGTTCCGGGGAGCTGTTTTTT
CDR3aa: CASSPQTGSGELFF

d_gene: TRBD1
j_gene: TRBJ2-3
abundance: NA
v_gene: TRBV27
CDR3nt: TGTGCCAGCACAATAACCGGGACAGGGATCGAAGATACGCAGTATTTT
CDR3aa: CASTITGTGIEDTQYF

d_gene: NA
j_gene: TRBJ1-3
abundance: NA
v_gene: TRBV7-6
CDR3nt: TGTGCCAGCAGCTTAGCGTCAGATCGACTGTACGGGGATCCTGGAAACACCATATATTTT
CDR3aa: CASSLASDRLYGDPGNTIYF

d_gene: NA
j_gene: TRBJ2-7
abundance: NA
v_gene: TRBV2
CDR3nt: TGTGCCAGCAGTAACAGGGCGGCGGACGAGCAGTACTTC
CDR3aa: CASSNRAADEQYF

d_gene: NA
j_gene: TRBJ2-1
abundance: NA
v_gene: TRBV7-2
CDR3nt: TGTGCCAGCAGCTCGGCCCAGGGGATCTACAATGAGCAGTTCTTC
CDR3aa: CASSSAQGIYNEQFF

d_gene: NA
j_gene: TRBJ2-3
abundance: NA
v_gene: TRBV5-1
CDR3nt: TGCGCCAGCAGCTTGGTTGGGCCAGATACGCAGTATTTT
CDR3aa: CASSLVGPDTQYF

d_gene: TRBD1
j_gene: TRBJ2-2
abundance: NA
v_gene: TRBV24-1
CDR3nt: TGTGCCACCAGTGACTCCGGGACAGGGCCAAAGGCTCGGGAGCTGTTTTTT
CDR3aa: CATSDSGTGPKARELFF